What follows are 20 T cell receptor beta chains derived from one specimen sequenced in a study of STAT5B mutations in CD4+ large granular lymphocyte leukemia. Libraries were prepared by immunoSEQ multiplex PCR; TCRdb keeps only in-frame clonotypes and omits some of them. The sample records roughly 32,000 clones, around 76% being singletons. Sequencing was done on a sample of CD4+ T cells from blood buffy coats. The receptors shown here come from a human donor in good health.

V and J are TRBV2 and TRBJ1-3, with D perhaps TRBD1 (5 bases). In germline, CDR1 is SNHLY, CDR2 FYNNEI. V shed 4 bases and J shed 8 bases, with 12 bases lying between them. The CDR3 length is 13 residues. CDR3 protein: CASSGTGVDTIYF. The CDR3 DNA is TGTGCCAGCAGTGGTACAGGTGTGGACACCATATATTTT.

This rearrangement joins TRBV11-2 to TRBJ2-1, with TRBD2 matching 8 bases. Germline CDR1 and CDR2: SGHAT and FQNNGV. V trimming: 2 bases; J trimming: 6 bases; junction bases outside the gene matches: 9. The CDR3 is 16 amino acids. CDR3 DNA sequence: TGTGCCAGCAGCTTAACTAGCGGTCCTGGGGGCAATGAGCAGTTCTTC. This sequence encodes CASSLTSGPGGNEQFF.

This clone has just one count. This chain joins TRBV5-6 and TRBJ1-1, with 7 bases aligning to TRBD1. Looked up from germline, CDR1 is SGHDT and CDR2 is YYEEEE. The CDR3 runs to 12 residues. The ends lost 5 bases at V and 9 bases at J; junction bases unmatched: 7. DNA for the CDR3: TGTGCCAGCAGGGCCCCGGGACAGAAAGCTTTCTTT. Translated: CASRAPGQKAFF.

V gene TRBV19 combines with J gene TRBJ1-5, with D possibly matching TRBD1 (6 bases). CDR3 size: 14 residues. With 4 bases removed from V and 4 bases from J, the gap between germline ends came to 11 bases. Looked up from germline, CDR1 is LNHDA and CDR2 is SQIVND (reference sequence). The CDR3 protein is CASSTQGGNQPQHF. The CDR3 region has the DNA TGTGCCAGTAGTACCCAAGGGGGAAATCAGCCCCAGCATTTT.

This chain links TRBV5-6 with TRBJ1-1; D is unresolved. This CDR3 contains 14 residues. V dropped 6 bases and J dropped 4 bases, with 16 bases sitting between them. Per germline, CDR1 SGHDT and CDR2 YYEEEE. The CDR3 nucleotides are TGTGCCAGCAACCTATTACGTCGGAGCACTGAAGCTTTCTTT. Its translation is CASNLLRRSTEAFF.

Here the CDR3 DNA reads TGTGCCAGCAGCTTATACGGGGGGCCCACAGATACGCAGTATTTT. Translation gives CASSLYGGPTDTQYF. This rearrangement joins TRBV7-2 to TRBJ2-3; D is possibly TRBD2 (7 bases). Germline V lookup: CDR1 SGHTA, CDR2 FQGNSA. V was shortened by 2 bases and J by 2 bases, with 11 bases between the two germline ends. CDR3 length: 15 amino acids.

This sequence joins TRBV6-5 and TRBJ1-5; no firm D call. The CDR3 has 15 residues. The germline V gene encodes CDR1 MNHEY and CDR2 SVGAGI. V lost 4 bases, J lost 2 bases, and 12 bases lay in between. Written as DNA, the CDR3 is TGTGCCAGCAGTTCTCCGAGGGAGGGCAATCAGCCCCAGCATTTT. This codes for CASSSPREGNQPQHF.

In this sample, this clone turned up once. V is TRBV4-3 and J is TRBJ1-2; D remains unclear. The CDR3 spans 17 residues. The V end was cut by 0 bases, the J end by 6 bases, with 20 bases between. In germline, CDR1 is LGHNA, CDR2 YSLEER. The CDR3 nucleotides are TGCGCCAGCAGCCAAGAATTCGGGAACGTAAATTTTGATGGCTACACCTTC. Its translation: CASSQEFGNVNFDGYTF.

A few counts support this clone. The rearrangement links TRBV19 to TRBJ2-1; unclear D gene. This CDR3 is built from 13 residues. CDR1 is LNHDA, CDR2 SQIVND, per germline (reference sequence). Trimming removed 5 bases from V and 7 bases from J, with 12 bases in between. The CDR3 sequence is CASSPRPTNEQFF. Here the CDR3 DNA reads TGTGCCAGTAGTCCCCGACCAACTAATGAGCAGTTCTTC.

The rearrangement links TRBV19 to TRBJ2-1, with 9 positions matching TRBD2. Germline loops: CDR1 LNHDA, CDR2 SQIVND (reference sequence). There are 16 residues in the CDR3. Losses at the gene ends were 4 bases for V and 2 bases for J; bases not matched to a gene: 6. CDR3 sequence reads: CASSRRGGGAYNEQFF. The CDR3, as DNA: TGTGCCAGTAGTAGAAGGGGCGGGGGGGCCTACAATGAGCAGTTCTTC.

V gene TRBV11-3 combines with J gene TRBJ2-7; D may be TRBD1 (6 bases). The CDR3 loop spans 14 amino acids. CDR1 SGHNT and CDR2 YENEEA come from the germline V gene. V gave up 5 bases and J gave up 2 bases, with 13 bases separating them. The CDR3 DNA is TGTGCCAGCAGCCCCCCGGACAGTCCCTACGAGCAGTACTTC. Encoded protein: CASSPPDSPYEQYF.

For the CDR3, the DNA is TGTGCCAGTAGTATATCGGCGGGAAATCAGCCCCAGCATTTT. Residues: CASSISAGNQPQHF. The chain combines TRBV19 with TRBJ1-5; D ambiguous. With 2 bases removed from V and 4 bases from J, the gap between germline ends came to 9 bases. The germline gives CDR1 LNHDA, CDR2 SQIVND (reference sequence). This CDR3 spans 14 amino acids.

The chain joins TRBV7-6 to TRBJ2-5; D not resolved. V was pared by 2 bases and J by 4 bases, with 5 bases between. Germline V gene data show CDR1 as SGHVS and CDR2 as FNYEAQ. The CDR3 contains 12 residues. The CDR3 DNA is TGTGCCAGCAGCTTAAAGGGAGAGACCCAGTACTTC. Protein product: CASSLKGETQYF. Using reference TRBV7-6 and TRBJ2-5 for the parts outside the CDR3, the full variable domain is GAGVSQSPRYKVTKRGQDVALRCDPISGHVSLYWYRQALGQGPEFLTYFNYEAQQDKSGLPNDRFSAERPEGSISTLTIQRTEQRDSAMYRCASSLKGETQYFGPGTRLLVL.

This chain joins TRBV27 and TRBJ1-1; possibly TRBD1 for D (6 bases). CDR3 length: 13 residues. Germline-derived CDR1 and CDR2 are MNHEY and SMNVEV (reference sequence). V was pared by 4 bases and J by 11 bases, with 17 bases between. CDR3 DNA sequence: TGTGCCAGCAGTTCTAGTAGGGGGTCGGAGGCTTTCTTT. Residues: CASSSSRGSEAFF.

In this sample, this clone turned up once. The chain combines TRBV6-5 with TRBJ2-7, with TRBD2 identical over 7 bases. V lost 6 bases to trimming and J lost 2 bases; unmatched junction nucleotides: 4. Germline V CDR1 and CDR2: MNHEY, SVGAGI. The CDR3 is made up of 13 amino acids. CDR3: CASRERGPYEQYF. Written as DNA, the CDR3 is TGTGCCAGCAGGGAGCGGGGCCCCTACGAGCAGTACTTC.

This clone was seen more than once but under ten times. The rearrangement joins TRBV30 to TRBJ1-3; 11 positions agree with TRBD1. V was clipped by 2 bases and J by 3 bases; unmatched bases: 9. This CDR3 region has 17 residues. Germline V lookup: CDR1 GTSNPN, CDR2 SVGIG (reference sequence). The CDR3 reads CAWSRDRGILHGNTIYF. Written as DNA, the CDR3 is TGTGCCTGGAGTAGGGACAGGGGGATTCTTCATGGAAACACCATATATTTT.

The gene calls are TRBV2 and TRBJ1-4, with TRBD1 matching over 12 bases. The CDR3 contains 14 residues. CDR1 and CDR2 (germline): SNHLY, FYNNEI. With 8 bases clipped from V and 7 bases from J, the junction kept 5 bases outside the gene matches. In nucleotides, the CDR3 is TGTGCCAGCGGGGGACAGGGGGCATTTGAAAAACTGTTTTTT. As protein: CASGGQGAFEKLFF.

The V call is TRBV6-1, the J call TRBJ2-1; tentatively, D is TRBD2 (6 bases). Between the trimmed V and J ends, which lost 4 bases and 4 bases, there was a span of 14 bases. The V gene's germline CDR1 is MNHNS and CDR2 SASEGT. CDR3 length: 15 residues. The CDR3 region has the DNA TGTGCCAGCAGTGGGAGGGGATTGGGTTACAATGAGCAGTTCTTC. It specifies CASSGRGLGYNEQFF.

The chain couples TRBV7-9 to TRBJ2-1, with 9 bases fitting TRBD2. Trimming at V came to 5 bases and at J to 7 bases, leaving 12 bases not matched to a gene. The CDR3 has 16 amino acids. Germline CDR1 and CDR2: SEHNR and FQNEAQ (reference sequence). Here the CDR3 reads CASSPIAGAGRNEQFF. CDR3 DNA sequence: TGTGCCAGCAGCCCAATAGCGGGAGCCGGTAGGAATGAGCAGTTCTTC. The whole variable domain, remainder taken from reference TRBV7-9 and TRBJ2-1, is DTGVSQNPRHKITKRGQNVTFRCDPISEHNRLYWYRQTLGQGPEFLTYFQNEAQLEKSRLLSDRFSAERPKGSFSTLEIQRTEQGDSAMYLCASSPIAGAGRNEQFFGPGTRLTVL.

This clone was found a few times. The chain employs TRBV9 and TRBJ1-4; 9 bases align to TRBD1. Trimming cost V 4 bases and J 6 bases; bases outside gene matches: 7. CDR1 and CDR2 (germline): SGDLS, YYNGEE. This CDR3 is 15 amino acids long. The CDR3 sequence: CASSIRTGADEKLFF. The CDR3 bases are TGTGCCAGCAGCATCCGGACAGGGGCTGATGAAAAACTGTTTTTT.